The 11 T cell receptor beta chains below all came from one sample that was sequenced in a study of cytomegalovirus exposure and HLA in healthy donors. Amplification used 60 Vbeta primers and 13 Jbeta primers. Produced via immunoSEQ multiplex PCR; TCRdb's table is partial and in-frame only. This table holds 85,000 to 130,000 clones, about 81% found once. The sample taken for sequencing was PBMCs. These TCRs come from a male donor in good health and CMV-seropositive.

The rearrangement links TRBV19 to TRBJ1-5; D call uncertain. The CDR3 loop spans 14 amino acids. CDR1 and CDR2 from the germline V gene are LNHDA and SQIVND (reference sequence). Trimming removed 4 bases from V and 2 bases from J, with 9 bases in between. The CDR3 DNA is TGTGCCAGTAGTAAAGGGAGTGGCAATCAGCCCCAGCATTTT. It specifies CASSKGSGNQPQHF.

This clone has a single count. This sample includes further DNA sequences coding for the same CDR3. V and J are TRBV2 and TRBJ1-5; 10 nucleotides align to TRBD1. The CDR3 runs to 14 residues. Germline CDR1 is SNHLY and CDR2 is FYNNEI. With 4 bases clipped from V and 7 bases from J, the junction kept 4 bases outside the gene matches. The CDR3 loop reads CASSGQGARQPQHF. The DNA of the CDR3 is TGTGCCAGCAGTGGACAGGGGGCTAGGCAGCCCCAGCATTTT. The full variable domain, with the rest looked up from reference TRBV2 and TRBJ1-5, is EPEVTQTPSHQVTQMGQEVILRCVPISNHLYFYWYRQILGQKVEFLVSFYNNEISEKSEIFDDQFSVERPDGSNFTLKIRSTKLEDSAMYFCASSGQGARQPQHFGDGTRLSIL.

The CDR3 coding sequence is TGCGCCAGCAGTTACGGACAGGGTTTGAACACTGAAGCTTTCTTT. Its protein is CASSYGQGLNTEAFF. The chain links TRBV4-1 to TRBJ1-1, with 8 bases that match TRBD1. The CDR3 length is 15 residues. Germline V gene data show CDR1 as MGHRA and CDR2 as YSYEKL. With V trimmed by 6 bases and J by 0 bases, 6 bases remained unmatched.

The V and J genes are TRBV6-5 and TRBJ1-2, with D possibly matching TRBD1 (6 bases). The CDR3 loop spans 11 amino acids. Germline V lookup: CDR1 MNHEY, CDR2 SVGAGI. V gave up 6 bases and J gave up 8 bases, with 10 bases separating them. The CDR3 DNA follows: TGTGCCAGCAGAACAGGGAAGGGCTACACCTTC. Protein: CASRTGKGYTF.

The CDR3 is CASSIDVGTTEAFF. The CDR3 region has the DNA TGTGCCAGTAGTATAGACGTTGGGACAACCGAAGCTTTCTTT. The chain recombines TRBV19 with TRBJ1-1; perhaps TRBD1 as D (6 bases). V was pared by 0 bases and J by 8 bases, with 13 bases between. The CDR3 contains 14 residues. Per germline, CDR1 LNHDA and CDR2 SQIVND (reference sequence).

In nucleotides, the CDR3 is TGTGCCATCAGTGCAGCGGGGGCCGTACAAACCTACAATGAGCAGTTCTTC. It translates to CAISAAGAVQTYNEQFF. The chain employs TRBV10-3 and TRBJ2-1, with TRBD2 matching 8 bases. The CDR3 runs to 17 residues. Trimming took 4 bases from V and 2 from J; bases not matched to a gene: 10. The germline gives CDR1 ENHRY, CDR2 SYGVKD.

This chain links TRBV6-5 with TRBJ1-1; unclear D gene. This CDR3 has 13 residues. Trimming cost V 5 bases and J 5 bases, with 12 bases left between them. Germline lookup yields CDR1 MNHEY and CDR2 SVGAGI. The CDR3 sequence: CASSAETLTEAFF. For the CDR3, the DNA is TGTGCCAGCAGTGCGGAGACTCTTACTGAAGCTTTCTTT.

This chain uses TRBV27 with TRBJ2-7, with D possibly TRBD1 on 6 matching bases. V lost 3 bases and J 7 bases, leaving 22 bases between the germline ends. Germline CDR1 reads MNHEY; CDR2 reads SMNVEV (reference sequence). The CDR3 has 16 amino acids. The CDR3 loop reads CASSLESGTPTQEQYF. DNA of the CDR3: TGTGCCAGCAGTTTGGAATCCGGGACACCCACCCAGGAGCAGTACTTC.

Only one count was recorded for this clone. This chain connects TRBV9 to TRBJ2-7; 7 bases fit TRBD1. The CDR3 has 15 amino acids. The V gene end was trimmed by 3 bases and the J gene end by 4 bases; junction bases not matched to a gene: 10. The germline gives CDR1 SGDLS, CDR2 YYNGEE. CDR3: CASSAQTGPAYEQYF. CDR3 nucleotide sequence: TGTGCCAGCAGCGCCCAGACAGGGCCAGCGTACGAGCAGTACTTC.

This chain joins TRBV4-1 and TRBJ1-2; no reliable D call. The germline gives CDR1 MGHRA, CDR2 YSYEKL. V was shortened by 0 bases and J by 6 bases, with 8 bases between the two germline ends. The length of the CDR3 is 13 residues. DNA for the CDR3: TGCGCCAGCAGCCAAGATCTGGGCAATGGCTACACCTTC. As protein: CASSQDLGNGYTF.

The rearrangement uses TRBV6-5 and TRBJ2-5; the match to TRBD2 covers 10 bases. This CDR3 is 14 amino acids long. With 5 bases clipped from V and 7 bases from J, the junction kept 7 bases outside the gene matches. Germline V gene lookup returns CDR1 MNHEY and CDR2 SVGAGI. CDR3 in amino acids: CASSRQRGGGTQYF. The CDR3 coding sequence is TGTGCCAGCAGTCGCCAGCGGGGGGGCGGGACCCAGTACTTC.